The next 29 T cell receptor beta chains were all read from a single sample in a study of cytomegalovirus exposure and HLA in healthy donors. Profiled with immunoSEQ multiplex PCR; TCRdb holds only in-frame clones, not every one. Of roughly 110,000 clones in the sample, less than 90% were seen once. The sample comprised PBMCs. The receptors originated from a woman between 18 and 29 years old in good health and CMV-seropositive.

The chain combines TRBV7-2 with TRBJ1-3, with D possibly TRBD1 on 6 matching bases. The CDR3 sequence is 15 residues long. The V gene lost 5 bases and the J gene lost 4 bases, with 15 bases spanning the gap. Per germline, CDR1 SGHTA and CDR2 FQGNSA. CDR3 DNA sequence: TGTGCCAGCAGCCCGGGGACATTTTCGGGAAACACCATATATTTT. It is translated as CASSPGTFSGNTIYF.

The chain recombines TRBV28 with TRBJ2-7, with 8 bases that match TRBD2. This CDR3 is 18 amino acids long. V was clipped by 4 bases and J by 6 bases; unmatched bases: 20. Germline CDR1 is MDHEN and CDR2 is SYDVKM. CDR3 bases: TGTGCCAGCAGTTCGCCCACCTTTCGGGGGGGGCGCAGGCTCGAGCAGTACTTC. It specifies CASSSPTFRGGRRLEQYF.

V usage is TRBV5-1 and J usage is TRBJ2-5; 10 bases match TRBD1. Looked up from germline, CDR1 is SGHRS and CDR2 is YFSETQ. This CDR3 has 16 residues. The V and J ends lost 2 bases and 0 bases, in that order; junction bases with no gene match: 4. Here the CDR3 reads CASSFPGQGYQETQYF. The CDR3 DNA is TGCGCCAGCAGCTTTCCGGGACAGGGGTACCAAGAGACCCAGTACTTC.

V and J are TRBV7-2 and TRBJ2-3; a possible D gene is TRBD2 (6 bases). Deletions cut 5 bases from V and 0 bases from J, with 15 bases between. This CDR3 spans 16 amino acids. Germline V gene lookup returns CDR1 SGHTA and CDR2 FQGNSA. The CDR3 protein is CASSHRRAGSTDTQYF. In nucleotides, the CDR3 is TGTGCCAGCAGCCACCGAAGGGCGGGGAGCACAGATACGCAGTATTTT.

This chain connects TRBV14 to TRBJ1-1; 9 bases agree with TRBD1. Germline CDR1 is SGHDN and CDR2 is FVKESK. This CDR3 is built from 16 residues. V dropped 1 base and J dropped 3; count of bases not matched to a gene: 6. The CDR3 reads CASSQGIGQGYTEAFF. Here the CDR3 DNA reads TGTGCCAGCAGCCAAGGAATTGGACAGGGGTACACTGAAGCTTTCTTT.

The gene calls are TRBV4-3 and TRBJ1-2; 8 positions match TRBD1. This CDR3 has 14 amino acids. The germline V gene encodes CDR1 LGHNA and CDR2 YSLEER. The junction had 2 bases not matched to a gene; V was cut back by 3 bases and J by 2 bases. The CDR3 nucleotides read TGCGCCAGCAGCCAGGACAGGGTAAACTATGGCTACACCTTC. Its protein is CASSQDRVNYGYTF.

The chain employs TRBV7-9 and TRBJ2-5; 8 bases fit TRBD1. This CDR3 is 15 amino acids long. CDR1 is SEHNR and CDR2 is FQNEAQ in the germline V gene (reference sequence). The V gene end was trimmed by 5 bases and the J gene end by 0 bases; junction bases not matched to a gene: 5. In DNA, the CDR3 is TGTGCCAGCAGCAAACCGGGACAGGACCAAGAGACCCAGTACTTC. It is translated as CASSKPGQDQETQYF.

The chain uses TRBV6-1 and TRBJ1-6, with unresolved D. CDR1 and CDR2 from the germline V gene are MNHNS and SASEGT. Trimming shortened V by 1 base and J by 8 bases, and 15 bases separated the two germline ends. This CDR3 is 16 amino acids long. The CDR3 nucleotides are TGTGCCAGCAGTGAAGAGCGAGCGTTTCGGGATTCACCCCTCCACTTT. Its translation is CASSEERAFRDSPLHF.

The J gene is TRBJ2-5, the V gene TRBV18; 10 bases fit TRBD1. J was trimmed by 0 bases and V by 2 bases; bases with no gene match: 15. This CDR3 region has 20 residues. Germline V gene data show CDR1 as KGHSH and CDR2 as LQKENI. CDR3 in DNA: TGTGCCAGCTCACCAGAGAAGTGGGACAGGGGCCCCTGGTACCAAGAGACCCAGTACTTC. Residues: CASSPEKWDRGPWYQETQYF.

The chain links TRBV7-6 to TRBJ2-2, with 8 bases lining up with TRBD1. The V gene's germline CDR1 is SGHVS and CDR2 FNYEAQ. The J segment lost 4 bases and the V segment lost 5 bases, leaving 6 bases of the junction unmatched. The CDR3 loop spans 15 amino acids. CDR3 amino acids: CASSLGRGRTGELFF. CDR3 DNA: TGTGCCAGCAGCCTCGGCAGGGGGCGCACCGGGGAGCTGTTTTTT.

This sequence joins TRBV27 and TRBJ2-3; TRBD1 is a possible D gene (6 bases). Germline V gene lookup returns CDR1 MNHEY and CDR2 SMNVEV (reference sequence). The CDR3 has 16 amino acids. V was shortened by 2 bases and J by 4 bases, with 16 bases between the two germline ends. The CDR3 spells CASSLKGAGVADTQYF. DNA for the CDR3: TGTGCCAGCAGTTTAAAAGGGGCAGGGGTGGCAGATACGCAGTATTTT.

V usage is TRBV4-3 and J usage is TRBJ1-2; D ambiguous. In germline, CDR1 is LGHNA, CDR2 YSLEER. V was trimmed by 4 bases and J by 6 bases, leaving 21 bases between them. This CDR3 region has 16 residues. Here the CDR3 DNA reads TGCGCCAGCAGCCCGAAGACATCCCACGGCACGAATGGCTACACCTTC. Protein: CASSPKTSHGTNGYTF.

The chain links TRBV5-1 to TRBJ2-7; 10 bases are shared with TRBD1. Germline lookup yields CDR1 SGHRS and CDR2 YFSETQ. V trimming: 2 bases; J trimming: 7 bases; junction bases outside the gene matches: 15. The length of the CDR3 is 17 residues. CDR3 amino acids: CASSFFPAGTGVDEQYF. In nucleotides, the CDR3 is TGCGCCAGCAGCTTTTTCCCCGCCGGGACAGGGGTTGATGAGCAGTACTTC.

This chain connects TRBV18 to TRBJ2-7; TRBD2 matches 11 bases. The ends lost 2 bases at V and 2 bases at J; junction bases unmatched: 5. The CDR3 spans 16 residues. CDR1 is KGHSH, CDR2 LQKENI, per germline. CDR3 nucleotide sequence: TGTGCCAGCTCACCATCGGTAGCGGGGGGGCCCTACGAGCAGTACTTC. This sequence encodes CASSPSVAGGPYEQYF.

The CDR3 here is CASSEGHRRGQPQHF. CDR3 nucleotides: TGTGCCAGCAGTGAAGGTCATCGACGAGGTCAGCCCCAGCATTTT. V is TRBV6-1 and J is TRBJ1-5; the D is unclear. Germline V gene lookup returns CDR1 MNHNS and CDR2 SASEGT. The CDR3 length is 15 residues. The V and J ends lost 1 base and 6 bases respectively, with 13 bases between them.

Here the CDR3 reads CASSEQNMNTEAFF. DNA for the CDR3: TGTGCCAGCAGCGAACAGAACATGAACACTGAAGCTTTCTTT. This chain links TRBV9 with TRBJ1-1; D is unclear. The V gene lost 3 bases and the J gene lost 0 bases, with 9 bases spanning the gap. Germline V lookup: CDR1 SGDLS, CDR2 YYNGEE. CDR3 size: 14 residues.

In DNA, the CDR3 is TGTGCCAGCAGCGTAGAGGACAGGGGGCGTATCACCGGGGAGCTGTTTTTT. It encodes CASSVEDRGRITGELFF. The rearrangement joins TRBV9 to TRBJ2-2; 11 bases agree with TRBD1. Germline V gene lookup returns CDR1 SGDLS and CDR2 YYNGEE. The V gene end was trimmed by 0 bases and the J gene end by 4 bases; junction bases not matched to a gene: 5. The CDR3 extends over 17 amino acids. Together with reference TRBV9 and TRBJ2-2, the CDR3 gives the full variable domain: DSGVTQTPKHLITATGQRVTLRCSPRSGDLSVYWYQQSLDQGLQFLIQYYNGEERAKGNILERFSAQQFPDLHSELNLSSLELGDSALYFCASSVEDRGRITGELFFGEGSRLTVL.

The chain employs TRBV28 and TRBJ2-1; the D gene is possibly TRBD2 (7 bases). The germline CDR1 and CDR2 sequences are MDHEN and SYDVKM. The CDR3 runs 16 residues. Trimming pared 6 bases from V and 2 bases from J, leaving 17 bases between. This CDR3 reads CASSSRGGVAYNEQFF. CDR3 sequence (DNA): TGTGCCAGCAGCTCCCGAGGGGGGGTCGCCTACAATGAGCAGTTCTTC.

The chain uses TRBV27 and TRBJ1-3, with D possibly TRBD1 on 5 matching bases. CDR1 is MNHEY, CDR2 SMNVEV, per germline (reference sequence). The CDR3 extends over 16 amino acids. Trimming removed 5 bases from V and 0 bases from J, with 14 bases in between. CDR3 residues: CASSPRTQNSGNTIYF. CDR3 sequence (DNA): TGTGCCAGCAGTCCTAGGACACAAAACTCTGGAAACACCATATATTTT.

This clone was counted once. This chain joins TRBV14 and TRBJ1-1; no clear D. The CDR3 spans 14 residues. Germline V lookup: CDR1 SGHDN, CDR2 FVKESK. Trimming removed 0 bases at V and 1 base at J, with 6 bases between. CDR3 amino acids: CASSQDYGNTEAFF. The CDR3 DNA is TGTGCCAGCAGCCAAGATTACGGGAACACTGAAGCTTTCTTT.

The V gene is TRBV18, the J gene TRBJ2-1; 12 nucleotides line up with TRBD1. The CDR3 has 15 amino acids. The junction had 6 bases not matched to a gene; V was cut back by 4 bases and J by 8 bases. Germline assignment: CDR1 KGHSH and CDR2 LQKENI. The CDR3 region is CASSRDRGLSDEQFF. CDR3 nucleotide sequence: TGTGCCAGCTCACGGGACAGGGGGCTTAGCGATGAGCAGTTCTTC.

The chain has TRBV18 and TRBJ2-7, with TRBD1 identical over 8 bases. The CDR3 contains 16 residues. V lost 1 base, J lost 6 bases, and 11 bases stayed unmatched. CDR1 is KGHSH and CDR2 is LQKENI in the germline V gene. CDR3 sequence (DNA): TGTGCCAGCTCACCACAATACGGACAGGGCGGAGGCGAGCAGTACTTC. Encoded protein: CASSPQYGQGGGEQYF.

The CDR3 DNA reads TGTGCCAGCCTCGGGGGGGGGAGCACAGATACGCAGTATTTT. Translated, it gives CASLGGGSTDTQYF. The J gene is TRBJ2-3, the V gene TRBV2; 8 bases align to TRBD2. The CDR3 has 14 residues. V lost 8 bases and J lost 0; bases outside the gene matches: 4. Germline loops: CDR1 SNHLY, CDR2 FYNNEI.

This clone occurred a few times. The V gene is TRBV6-6, the J gene TRBJ1-2, with 7 positions matching TRBD1. This CDR3 contains 12 residues. CDR1 and CDR2 (germline): MNHNY, SVGAGI (reference sequence). The J segment lost 7 bases and the V segment lost 10 bases, leaving 9 bases of the junction unmatched. CDR3 loop: CAIHQGDGGYTF. CDR3 coding DNA: TGTGCCATCCACCAGGGGGATGGTGGCTACACCTTC.

This clone is a singleton in its sample. The V call is TRBV5-8, the J call TRBJ1-6; D uncertain. The germline V gene encodes CDR1 SGHTS and CDR2 YDEGEE. The V and J ends lost 7 bases and 8 bases respectively, with 13 bases between them. The CDR3 loop spans 13 amino acids. Here the CDR3 DNA reads TGTGCCAGCTGGCCCGGCGGTCATTCACCCCTCCACTTT. It yields the protein CASWPGGHSPLHF.

The chain combines TRBV2 with TRBJ2-7, with 8 bases that match TRBD1. Unmatched junction bases numbered 4, after V lost 6 bases and J lost 3 bases. This CDR3 spans 13 amino acids. The germline V gene encodes CDR1 SNHLY and CDR2 FYNNEI. CDR3 in amino acids: CASSRDRSYEQYF. CDR3 bases: TGTGCCAGCAGCAGGGACAGGAGCTACGAGCAGTACTTC.

This chain links TRBV28 with TRBJ2-7, with a weak D call TRBD2 (7 bases). Per the germline V gene, CDR1 is MDHEN and CDR2 is SYDVKM. The CDR3 is 13 amino acids. V lost 8 bases to trimming and J lost 2 bases, with 13 bases between them. The CDR3 protein is CASDEGGPYEQYV. CDR3 bases: TGTGCCAGCGACGAGGGGGGGCCCTACGAGCAGTACGTC.

The chain carries TRBV4-1 and TRBJ1-3, with D possibly matching TRBD1 (6 bases). There are 16 residues in the CDR3. Germline V gives CDR1 MGHRA, CDR2 YSYEKL. V shed 2 bases and J shed 2 bases, with 13 bases lying between them. CDR3 in amino acids: CASSQPGQTPGNTIYF. The CDR3 bases are TGCGCCAGCAGCCAACCCGGACAGACTCCTGGAAACACCATATATTTT.

A single count supports this clone. The J gene is TRBJ2-5, the V gene TRBV5-5, with a possible D match to TRBD2 (6 bases). Between the trimmed V and J ends, which lost 1 base and 5 bases, there was a span of 15 bases. This CDR3 region has 15 residues. The germline V gene has CDR1 SGHKS and CDR2 YYEKEE (reference sequence). For the CDR3, the DNA is TGTGCCAGCAGCTTGATGGAGGGTCGGGGCGAGACCCAGTACTTC. Its translation: CASSLMEGRGETQYF.